This TCR beta chain was captured by sequencing in a study of shared clonotypes between healthy human individuals. Turning to the study itself: The cohort had two women and three men, ages 18 to 49.

Study findings and constraints: Donors were few, which limited the genetic and exposure-history diversity represented. A handful of donors showed sharing of about 4.7% of naive CD4 clonotypes.

The method was immunoSEQ multiplex PCR; TCRdb's version includes in-frame clones alone and lacks a portion of them. The sample records 2,500,000 or so clones, 85% to 95% being singletons. Note on this clone: What it recognizes is unknown.

The V gene's germline CDR1 is SGHRS and CDR2 YFSETQ. The CDR3 totals 16 residues. Between the trimmed V and J ends, which lost 4 bases and 1 base, there was a span of 17 bases. All donors qualified as healthy HIV-negative adults and had experienced no recent acute infections or vaccinations. The specimen sequenced was naive CD4+ T cells from PBMCs. Subset indicated: CD45RA+ positively selected. The V gene is TRBV5-1, the J gene TRBJ1-1; unclear D gene. This sequence was found in a man between 18 and 35 years old in good health. Some clones in this sample may be carry-over from other donors' samples. For the CDR3, the DNA is TGCGCCAGCAGCCCCACGGGTTTAGGTACGAACACTGAAGCTTTCTTT. Translation gives CASSPTGLGTNTEAFF. The whole variable domain, filled in from reference TRBV5-1 and TRBJ1-1, reads KAGVTQTPRYLIKTRGQQVTLSCSPISGHRSVSWYQQTPGQGLQFLFEYFSETQRNKGNFPGRFSGRQFSNSRSEMNVSTLELGDSALYLCASSPTGLGTNTEAFFGQGTRLTVV.